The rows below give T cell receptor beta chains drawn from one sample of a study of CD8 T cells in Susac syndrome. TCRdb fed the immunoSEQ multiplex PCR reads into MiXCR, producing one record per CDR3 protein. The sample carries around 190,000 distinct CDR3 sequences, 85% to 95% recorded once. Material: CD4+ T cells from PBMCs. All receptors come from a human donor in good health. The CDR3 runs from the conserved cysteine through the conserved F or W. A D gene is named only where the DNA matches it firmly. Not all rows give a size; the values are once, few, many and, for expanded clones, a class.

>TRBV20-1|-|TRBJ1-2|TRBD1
TGCAGTGCTAGTGGGGGGGACAGCAAAGCTTATGGCTACACCTTC
CSASGGDSKAYGYTF
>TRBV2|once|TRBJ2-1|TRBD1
TGTGCCAGCACCGGACAGGGATCCTACAATGAGCAGTTCTTC
CASTGQGSYNEQFF
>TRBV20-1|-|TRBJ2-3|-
TGCAGTGCTCCCCGGGACCCCGCCTCCACAGATACGCAGTATTTT
CSAPRDPASTDTQYF
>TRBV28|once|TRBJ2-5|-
TGTGCCAGCAGTTTCCGGAGACAAGAGACCCAGTACTTC
CASSFRRQETQYF
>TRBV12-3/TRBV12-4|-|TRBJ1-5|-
TGTGCCAGCAGTTATGGATCGCCGAATCAGCCCCAGCATTTT
CASSYGSPNQPQHF
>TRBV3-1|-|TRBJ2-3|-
TGTGCCAGCAGCCAGGACAGAAGCACAGATACGCAGTATTTT
CASSQDRSTDTQYF
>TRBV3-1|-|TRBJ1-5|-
TGTGCCAGCAGCCAACAGGTTAGCAATCAGCCCCAGCATTTT
CASSQQVSNQPQHF
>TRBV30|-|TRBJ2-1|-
TGTGCCTGGAGTGTAGAGCGGCCCCGGGTCTTC
CAWSVERPRVF
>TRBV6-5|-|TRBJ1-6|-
TGTGCCAGCAGTTATAATCGGGATTCACCCCTCCACTTT
CASSYNRDSPLHF
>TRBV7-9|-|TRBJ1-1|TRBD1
TGTGCCAGCAGCTCCATGGGACAGGCCAACACTGAAGCTTTCTTT
CASSSMGQANTEAFF
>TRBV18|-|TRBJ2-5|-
TGTGCCAGCTCACCACCTCCTCGAGGCCCTGAGACCCAGTACTTC
CASSPPPRGPETQYF
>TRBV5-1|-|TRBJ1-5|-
TGCGCCAGCAGCTTGGTCGGGGGCAATCAGCCCCAGCATTTT
CASSLVGGNQPQHF
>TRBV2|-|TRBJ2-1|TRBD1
TGTGCCAGCAGTCCATCCGGGACAGTCAATGAGCAGTTCTTC
CASSPSGTVNEQFF
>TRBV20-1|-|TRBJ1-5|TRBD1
TGCAGTGCTCGGACAGGAACCGATCAGCCCCAGCATTTT
CSARTGTDQPQHF
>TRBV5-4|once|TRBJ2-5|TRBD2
TGTGCCAGCAGCCCGCGGGCTAGCGGGGGGCAAGAGACCCAGTACTTC
CASSPRASGGQETQYF
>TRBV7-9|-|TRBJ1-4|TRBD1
TGTGCCAGCAGCCTCCAAGGGATCTTCGATCTACAGGGGAAGGAAAAACTGTTTTTT
CASSLQGIFDLQGKEKLFF
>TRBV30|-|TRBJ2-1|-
TGTGCCTGGTCGCCCGGTACCGGCTGGAATGAGCAGTTCTTC
CAWSPGTGWNEQFF
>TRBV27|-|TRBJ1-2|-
TGTGCCAGCAGTCCCTCAGGGATGTATTACTATGGCTACACCTTC
CASSPSGMYYYGYTF
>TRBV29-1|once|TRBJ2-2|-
TGCAGCGTCAGTCCGGTAGTCGGGGAGCTGTTTTTT
CSVSPVVGELFF
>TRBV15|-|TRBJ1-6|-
TGTGCCACCAGCAGAGATATACGGGGTAATTCACCCCTCCACTTT
CATSRDIRGNSPLHF
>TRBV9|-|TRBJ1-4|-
TGTGCCAGCAGCGGCGACAGTAATGAAAAACTGTTTTTT
CASSGDSNEKLFF
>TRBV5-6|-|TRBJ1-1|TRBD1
TGTGCCAGCAGCTTGGGGGATTTCAGGGGGCGTTACACTGAAGCTTTCTTT
CASSLGDFRGRYTEAFF
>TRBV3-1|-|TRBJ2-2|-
TGTGCCAGCAGCGGTTGGCAAGGATCGGGAAGGATCGGGGAGCTGTTTTTT
CASSGWQGSGRIGELFF
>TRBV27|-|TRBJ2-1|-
TGTGCCAGCTACAATGAGCAGTTCTTC
CASYNEQFF
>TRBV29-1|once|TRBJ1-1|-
TGCAGCGGAACAGGGTCAGGGGACACTGAAGCTTTCTTT
CSGTGSGDTEAFF
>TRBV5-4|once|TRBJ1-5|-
TGTGCCAGCAGCTTCGGGACGGACTCGGCCCAGCATTTT
CASSFGTDSAQHF
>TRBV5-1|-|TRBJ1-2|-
TGCGCCAGCAGCTTGGTGTCAGGCGGCGAATATGGCTACACCTTC
CASSLVSGGEYGYTF
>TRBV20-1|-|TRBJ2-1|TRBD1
TGCAGTGCCAACACAGGGGTCCTACTAGGCAATGAGCAGTTCTTC
CSANTGVLLGNEQFF
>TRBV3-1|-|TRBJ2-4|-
TGTGCCAGCAGCCAAGCGCAATACGGTGGCATTCAGTACTTC
CASSQAQYGGIQYF
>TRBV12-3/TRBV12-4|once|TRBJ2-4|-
TGTGCCAGCAGTTTAATAGGGACCCAAAACATTCAGTACTTC
CASSLIGTQNIQYF
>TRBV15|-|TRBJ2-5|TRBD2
TGTGCCACCAGCAGGCAGACTAGCGGGGGGGCTGAGACCCAGTACTTC
CATSRQTSGGAETQYF
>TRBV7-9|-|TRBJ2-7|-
TGTGCCAGCAGCCGAGGCTACGGCTACGAGCAGTACTTC
CASSRGYGYEQYF
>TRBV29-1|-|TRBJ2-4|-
TGCAGCGTTGGGGCGGAGGCAGGGGCTCCGGGCATTCAGTACTTC
CSVGAEAGAPGIQYF
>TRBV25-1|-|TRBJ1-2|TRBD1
TGTGCCAGCAATCGGGACAGCGGCGGGGGCTACACCTTC
CASNRDSGGGYTF
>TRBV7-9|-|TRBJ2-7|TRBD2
TGTGCCAGCAGCTCCCCAGGGAGGGCGGGATACGAGCAGTACTTC
CASSSPGRAGYEQYF
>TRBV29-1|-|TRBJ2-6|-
TGCAGCGTTGAGGCTCAGGAGTCCGCTGGGGCCAACGTCCTGACTTTC
CSVEAQESAGANVLTF
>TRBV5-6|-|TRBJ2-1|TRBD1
TGTGCCAGCAGGCCACAGGGGCTAGGGAGCAATGAGCAGTTCTTC
CASRPQGLGSNEQFF
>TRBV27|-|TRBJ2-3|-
TGTGCCAGCAGTTTAATAGTAGAGTCAGATACGCAGTATTTT
CASSLIVESDTQYF
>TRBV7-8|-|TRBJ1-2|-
TGTGCCAGCAGCTTGGGACTTAACTATGGCTACACCTTC
CASSLGLNYGYTF
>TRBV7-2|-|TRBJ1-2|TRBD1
TGTGCCAGCAGCTTAGAACGGGACAGGTCTGTCCTCTTC
CASSLERDRSVLF
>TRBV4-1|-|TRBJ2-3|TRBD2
TGCGCCAGCAGTCGTCTTTCAGCTAGCGGGTTGGCAGATACGCAGTATTTT
CASSRLSASGLADTQYF
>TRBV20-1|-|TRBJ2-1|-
TGCAGTGCTAGTGGGGCGGCTGGTTACAATGAGCAGTTCTTC
CSASGAAGYNEQFF
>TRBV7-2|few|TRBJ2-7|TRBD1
TGTGCCAGCAGCTTAGGCTGGACAGGGATTCACGAGCAGTACTTC
CASSLGWTGIHEQYF
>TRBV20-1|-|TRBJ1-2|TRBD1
TGCAGTGCTAGTAGACAGGGGGCTTTTGGCTACACCTTC
CSASRQGAFGYTF
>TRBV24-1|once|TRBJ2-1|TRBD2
TGTGCCACCCCACGGCCAGCGGGAGAGAATGAGCAGTTCTTC
CATPRPAGENEQFF
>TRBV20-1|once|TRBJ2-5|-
TGCAGTGCTAGCATGCAGGGGTCAGAGACCCAGTACTTC
CSASMQGSETQYF
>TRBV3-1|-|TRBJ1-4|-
TGTGCCAGCAGCCAAGCCGATGAAAAACTGTTTTTT
CASSQADEKLFF
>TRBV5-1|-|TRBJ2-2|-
TGCGCCAGCACCGAGGTCCTAAACACCGGGGAGCTGTTTTTT
CASTEVLNTGELFF
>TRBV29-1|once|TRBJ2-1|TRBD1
TGCAGCGTCGACAGGGGGCTGAATGAGCAGTTCTTC
CSVDRGLNEQFF
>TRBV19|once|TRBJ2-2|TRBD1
TGTGCCAGTAGTAGGGGACAGGTTAACGGGGAGCTGTTTTTT
CASSRGQVNGELFF
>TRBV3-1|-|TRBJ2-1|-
TGTGCCAGCAGACAAAGCGGCCCGGGCCATGAGCAGTTCTTC
CASRQSGPGHEQFF
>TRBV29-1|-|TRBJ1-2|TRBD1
TGCAGCGTGCGCCGACAGGGGGTTTACTATGGCTACACCTTC
CSVRRQGVYYGYTF
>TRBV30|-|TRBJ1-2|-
TGTGCCTGCAACAAAGGAGTCTCTTGGTATGGCTACACCTTC
CACNKGVSWYGYTF
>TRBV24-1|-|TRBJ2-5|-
TGTGCCACCAGTGAATCAAGTAACCAGTACTTC
CATSESSNQYF
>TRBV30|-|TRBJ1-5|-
TGTGCCTGGAGTGGGGGACAATCAGGGCAGCCCCAGCATTTT
CAWSGGQSGQPQHF
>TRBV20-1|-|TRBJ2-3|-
TGCAGTGCCAAGCAAGGGGGTGGGAGCACAGATACGCAGTATTTT
CSAKQGGGSTDTQYF
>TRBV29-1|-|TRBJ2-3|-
TGCAGCGTCAAATGGACACTTGGGGATACGCAGTATTTT
CSVKWTLGDTQYF
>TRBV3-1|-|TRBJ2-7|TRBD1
TGTGCCAGCAGCCCCAGGACAGGTCCATACGAGCAGTACTTC
CASSPRTGPYEQYF
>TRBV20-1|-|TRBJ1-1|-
TGCAGTGCTCCGCCGGGACCCCCTGACACTGAAGCTTTCTTT
CSAPPGPPDTEAFF
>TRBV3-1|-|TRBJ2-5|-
TGTGCCAGCAACGGAGGAGGAGGAGAGACCCAGTACTTC
CASNGGGGETQYF